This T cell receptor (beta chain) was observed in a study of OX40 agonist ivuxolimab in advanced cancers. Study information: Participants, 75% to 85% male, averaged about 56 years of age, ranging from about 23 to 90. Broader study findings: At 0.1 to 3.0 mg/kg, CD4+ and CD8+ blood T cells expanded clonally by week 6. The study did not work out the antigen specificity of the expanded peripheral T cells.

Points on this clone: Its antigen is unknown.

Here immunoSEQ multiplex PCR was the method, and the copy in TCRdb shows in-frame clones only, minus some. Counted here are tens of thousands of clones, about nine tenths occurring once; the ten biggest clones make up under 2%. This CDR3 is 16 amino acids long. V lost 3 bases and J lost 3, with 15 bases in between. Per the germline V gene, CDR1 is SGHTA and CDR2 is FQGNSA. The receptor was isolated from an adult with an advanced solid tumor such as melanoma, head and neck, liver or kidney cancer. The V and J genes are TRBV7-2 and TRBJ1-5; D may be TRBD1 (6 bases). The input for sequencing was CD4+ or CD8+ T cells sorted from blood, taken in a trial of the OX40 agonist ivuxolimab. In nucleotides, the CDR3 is TGTGCCAGCAGCTTGGGGGCGGGGATGATCAATCAGCCCCAGCATTTT. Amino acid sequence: CASSLGAGMINQPQHF. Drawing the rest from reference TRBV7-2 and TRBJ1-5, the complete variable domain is GAGVSQSPSNKVTEKGKDVELRCDPISGHTALYWYRQSLGQGLEFLIYFQGNSAPDKSGLPSDRFSAERTGGSVSTLTIQRTQQEDSAVYLCASSLGAGMINQPQHFGDGTRLSIL.